Given below is one TCR beta chain in context. This entry comes from a study of blood T cell repertoires in COVID-19. Sequenced by immunoSEQ multiplex PCR; TCRdb stores in-frame clones only, minus some. This sample has about 200,000 clones; just under 90% occur once, and the top ten carry roughly 6.2%. The CDR3 is 14 residues long. J lost 4 bases, V lost 5 bases, and 4 bases had no gene match. Looked up from germline, CDR1 is SGHTA and CDR2 is FQGTGA. Source material: peripheral blood. The clonotype originates from a man in his sixties who had recovered from COVID-19. This rearrangement joins TRBV7-3 to TRBJ1-2; 10 bases map to TRBD1. The CDR3 bases are TGTGCCAGCAGCGCCGGGACAGGGGTCTATGGCTACACCTTC. It is translated as CASSAGTGVYGYTF.